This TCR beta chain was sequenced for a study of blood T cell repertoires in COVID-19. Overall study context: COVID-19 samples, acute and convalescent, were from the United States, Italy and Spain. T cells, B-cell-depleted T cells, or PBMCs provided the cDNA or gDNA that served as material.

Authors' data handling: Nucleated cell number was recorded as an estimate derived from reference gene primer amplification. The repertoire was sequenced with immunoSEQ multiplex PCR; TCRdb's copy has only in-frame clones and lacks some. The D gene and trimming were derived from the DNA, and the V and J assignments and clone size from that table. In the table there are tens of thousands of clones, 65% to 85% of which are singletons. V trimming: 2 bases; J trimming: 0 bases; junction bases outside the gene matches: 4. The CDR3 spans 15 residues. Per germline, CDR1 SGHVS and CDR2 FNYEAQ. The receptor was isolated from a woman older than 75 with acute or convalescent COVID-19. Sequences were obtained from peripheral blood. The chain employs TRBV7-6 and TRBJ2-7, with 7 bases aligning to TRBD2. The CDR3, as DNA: TGTGCCAGCAGCTTATTCGGGGGGAGCTCCTACGAGCAGTACTTC. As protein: CASSLFGGSSYEQYF.